This T cell receptor beta chain is drawn from a study of CD8 T cells in Susac syndrome. Study-level information: Treatment status at blood draw for the Susac syndrome patients was therapy-naive, corticosteroids, or intravenous immunoglobulin alone.

Looked up from germline, CDR1 is SEHNR and CDR2 is FQNEAQ (reference sequence). Trimming took off 1 base at V and 5 bases at J, with 9 bases between the two ends. The CDR3 sequence is 13 residues long. Reverse transcription of about 0.45 to 1 ug RNA was performed with random hexamers. Coverage of TCR beta CDR3 amplification by immunoSEQ multiplex PCR extended to 54 Vbeta and 13 Jbeta. TCRdb re-analysed the immunoSEQ multiplex PCR reads in MiXCR, keeping a single row per CDR3 protein. The table has about 150,000 distinct CDR3 sequences, roughly 94% seen once; the top ten hold over 0.15%. This chain uses TRBV7-9 with TRBJ2-7; D unresolved. Material: CD8+ T cells from PBMCs. The origin of this receptor is a human donor with Susac syndrome. CDR3 DNA sequence: TGTGCCAGCAGCTTAGTGGTCGGTCACGAGCAGTACTTC. It specifies CASSLVVGHEQYF.